Following are 4 T cell receptor beta chains from one sample sequenced in a study of PD-1 blockade in classical Hodgkin lymphoma. The repertoire was sequenced with immunoSEQ multiplex PCR; TCRdb's copy has only in-frame clones and lacks some. Among over 50,000 clones, 87% were seen once, and the ten largest hold over 7.5%. As for time point: cycle 4 day 1 (C4D1), after five to seven weeks of nivolumab. Brentuximab vedotin exposure varied among the patients, all of whom had relapsed after autologous stem cell transplantation. This material consisted of peripheral blood mononuclear cells (PBMCs), taken before the fourth cycle of nivolumab. Every receptor here comes from a human donor with classical Hodgkin lymphoma.

The V and J genes are TRBV25-1 and TRBJ1-6; perhaps TRBD1 as D (5 bases). There are 14 residues in the CDR3. From germline, CDR1 is MGHDK and CDR2 SYGVNS. Between the trimmed V and J ends, which lost 3 bases and 7 bases, there was a span of 10 bases. CDR3 residues: CASSDEGRNSPLHF. In nucleotides, the CDR3 is TGTGCCAGCAGTGATGAGGGGAGGAATTCACCCCTCCACTTT.

This rearrangement joins TRBV10-3 to TRBJ2-6; 9 nucleotides align to TRBD1. Germline V gene sequence: CDR1 ENHRY, CDR2 SYGVKD. This CDR3 is built from 16 residues. The V gene end was trimmed by 8 bases and the J gene end by 1 base; junction bases not matched to a gene: 6. CDR3 DNA: TGTGCCATCGGGGACAGGGAGGGGTCTGGGGCCAACGTCCTGACTTTC. It specifies CAIGDREGSGANVLTF.

V and J are TRBV12-5 and TRBJ2-6; tentatively, D is TRBD1 (5 bases). Trimming cost V 5 bases and J 5 bases, with 22 bases left between them. Looked up from germline, CDR1 is LGHNT and CDR2 is FRNRAP. This CDR3 region has 18 residues. Here the CDR3 reads CASGEAPAGQSRANVLTF. In DNA form, the CDR3 reads TGTGCTAGTGGTGAAGCTCCTGCAGGACAAAGTCGGGCCAACGTCCTGACTTTC.

This chain uses TRBV6-5 with TRBJ2-4, with 9 bases that match TRBD1. Germline V gene sequence: CDR1 MNHEY, CDR2 SVGAGI. The junction had 7 bases not matched to a gene; V was cut back by 7 bases and J by 3 bases. CDR3 length: 15 residues. The CDR3 loop reads CASKGTGQGKNIQYF. In DNA form, the CDR3 reads TGTGCCAGCAAGGGGACAGGGCAGGGCAAAAACATTCAGTACTTC.